Below, one T cell receptor beta chain is given with its context. Antigen: not known. The data derive from a study of human T cells and chemical hapten exposure. The study, taken as a whole, reports: TCRs above 1 in 1000 frequency did not change with DPC sensitization.

Noted time point: pre-sensitization, week 0. Treatment: therapeutic diphenylcyclopropenone sensitization with weekly scalp DPC. This CDR3 spans 13 amino acids. Germline V gene lookup returns CDR1 KGHSH and CDR2 LQKENI. The V and J ends lost 2 bases and 7 bases respectively, with 11 bases between them. Via MiXCR, TCRdb re-called the RACE reads, giving one row per CDR3 protein. The sample carries a few hundred thousand distinct CDR3 sequences, roughly 7.7% recorded once. The TCR originated in a man between 18 and 35 years old with alopecia areata. Some clones in this sample may be carry-over from other donors' samples. V and J are TRBV18 and TRBJ1-1; D ambiguous. The starting material was whole blood, obtained in connection with sensitization to the hapten diphenylcyclopropenone (DPC). CDR3 bases: TGTGCCAGCTCACCATCGAACCGAGGTGAAGCTTTCTTT. It translates to CASSPSNRGEAFF.